One sample yielded the 20 T cell receptor beta chains listed below, sequenced in a study of cytomegalovirus exposure and HLA in healthy donors. The PCR used 60 Vbeta and 13 Jbeta primers. The data were produced by immunoSEQ multiplex PCR, yet TCRdb's version contains in-frame clones alone and is incomplete. Of 150,000 to 200,000 clones listed, approximately 80% are singletons. Sequences were obtained from PBMCs. The receptors were gathered from a woman in her fifties or sixties in good health and CMV-seronegative.

The genes are TRBV6-5 and TRBJ2-5; maybe TRBD2 (5 bases). Germline values: CDR1 MNHEY, CDR2 SVGAGI. This CDR3 is built from 13 residues. Trimming stripped 6 bases from V and 0 bases from J, with 8 bases between. CDR3 sequence reads: CASRPGDQETQYF. The DNA for the CDR3 is TGTGCCAGCAGACCCGGGGACCAAGAGACCCAGTACTTC.

The rearrangement links TRBV4-1 to TRBJ2-7; D might be TRBD1 (6 bases). Germline CDR1 is MGHRA and CDR2 is YSYEKL. V was cut by 0 bases and J by 7 bases, with 10 bases left in between. The CDR3 covers 13 residues. CDR3 residues: CASSQDTGTEQYF. The CDR3 coding sequence is TGCGCCAGCAGCCAAGATACTGGGACAGAGCAGTACTTC.

The chain uses TRBV7-2 and TRBJ2-3; no clear D gene. This CDR3 contains 14 residues. Trimming stripped 2 bases from V and 2 bases from J, with 8 bases between. The V gene's germline CDR1 is SGHTA and CDR2 FQGNSA. Here the CDR3 DNA reads TGTGCCAGCAGCTTAACAGAAAACACAGATACGCAGTATTTT. It encodes CASSLTENTDTQYF.

This sequence joins TRBV11-2 and TRBJ2-1, with D possibly matching TRBD2 (5 bases). Per the germline V gene, CDR1 is SGHAT and CDR2 is FQNNGV. V was trimmed by 5 bases and J by 8 bases, leaving 7 bases between them. CDR3 size: 11 residues. In DNA, the CDR3 is TGTGCCAGCAGCCCTAGCTATGAGCAGTTCTTC. Its translation: CASSPSYEQFF.

The V call is TRBV30, the J call TRBJ2-2; D might be TRBD1 (6 bases). The CDR3 contains 13 residues. V was pared by 1 base and J by 9 bases, with 12 bases between. CDR1 and CDR2 (germline): GTSNPN, SVGIG (reference sequence). DNA of the CDR3: TGTGCCTGGAGTGCCAGGGGAAACCGGGAGCTGTTTTTT. This sequence encodes CAWSARGNRELFF. The variable domain in full, with the rest retrieved from reference TRBV30 and TRBJ2-2, is SQTIHQWPATLVQPVGSPLSLECTVEGTSNPNLYWYRQAAGRGLQLLFYSVGIGQISSEVPQNLSASRPQDRQFILSSKKLLLSDSGFYLCAWSARGNRELFFGEGSRLTVL.

J is TRBJ2-3 and V is TRBV6-4, with TRBD1 as a possible D gene (6 bases). This CDR3 contains 15 residues. Germline assignment: CDR1 MRHNA and CDR2 SNTAGT. The V gene lost 3 bases and the J gene lost 1 base, with 11 bases spanning the gap. CDR3 sequence reads: CASSEFWTGTDTQYF. CDR3 nucleotides: TGTGCCAGCAGTGAATTTTGGACAGGCACAGATACGCAGTATTTT.

The chain carries TRBV4-2 and TRBJ1-2; 7 bases line up with TRBD1. CDR3 length: 15 amino acids. Germline CDR1 LGHNA, CDR2 YNFKEQ. The V segment lost 1 base and the J segment 4 bases; nucleotides outside the gene matches: 6. CDR3 amino acids: CASSQVGQTVYGYTF. CDR3 bases: TGTGCCAGCAGCCAAGTGGGACAGACTGTCTATGGCTACACCTTC.

This clone was detected only a few times. Other nucleotide sequences in the sample specify the same CDR3. The chain is built from TRBV29-1 and TRBJ2-2; TRBD2 might be the D (5 bases). The CDR3 consists of 14 residues. Per the germline V gene, CDR1 is SQVTM and CDR2 is ANQGSEA. The V and J ends lost 7 bases and 5 bases respectively, with 17 bases between them. The CDR3 DNA reads as TGCAGCGCCACCGGGCCCCGGGGTACCGGGGAGCTGTTTTTT. Translated, it gives CSATGPRGTGELFF.

As concerns this clone: Distinct nucleotide sequences in the sample also encode this CDR3. The chain joins TRBV7-2 to TRBJ2-3; 9 nucleotides align to TRBD1. CDR1 SGHTA and CDR2 FQGNSA come from the germline V gene. The CDR3 loop spans 14 amino acids. V trimming: 5 bases; J trimming: 3 bases; junction bases outside the gene matches: 3. CDR3 DNA sequence: TGTGCCAGCAGCACGGGACAGGGAACAGATACGCAGTATTTT. Translation: CASSTGQGTDTQYF. Together with reference TRBV7-2 and TRBJ2-3, the CDR3 gives the full variable domain: GAGVSQSPSNKVTEKGKDVELRCDPISGHTALYWYRQSLGQGLEFLIYFQGNSAPDKSGLPSDRFSAERTGGSVSTLTIQRTQQEDSAVYLCASSTGQGTDTQYFGPGTRLTVL.

The V gene is TRBV7-2, the J gene TRBJ1-1; TRBD1 matches 7 bases. From germline, CDR1 is SGHTA and CDR2 FQGNSA. The V segment lost 6 bases and the J segment 3 bases; nucleotides outside the gene matches: 7. The CDR3 runs to 14 residues. The CDR3 region has the DNA TGTGCCAGCAGGGTCCAGGGGGAGCACACTGAAGCTTTCTTT. Encoded protein: CASRVQGEHTEAFF.

This chain joins TRBV30 and TRBJ1-5; 10 bases are a match to TRBD1. CDR3 size: 14 residues. The germline CDR1 and CDR2 sequences are GTSNPN and SVGIG (reference sequence). The ends lost 2 bases at V and 5 bases at J; junction bases unmatched: 3. This CDR3 reads CAWSSGTGDQPQHF. CDR3 DNA: TGTGCCTGGAGTTCCGGGACAGGGGATCAGCCCCAGCATTTT.

This chain connects TRBV28 to TRBJ1-2, with D maybe TRBD1 (5 bases). Germline V gene lookup returns CDR1 MDHEN and CDR2 SYDVKM. The CDR3 has 14 amino acids. V lost 3 bases, J lost 4 bases, and 12 bases lay in between. In DNA form, the CDR3 reads TGTGCCAGCAGTTTGCCCGGGGGAAGCTATGGCTACACCTTC. Translation: CASSLPGGSYGYTF.

The CDR3 protein is CASSVPGNEQFF. As DNA, the CDR3 is TGTGCCAGCAGTGTTCCGGGCAATGAGCAGTTCTTC. J is TRBJ2-1 and V is TRBV6-1, with D hard to call. The CDR3 spans 12 residues. Per the germline V gene, CDR1 is MNHNS and CDR2 is SASEGT. Trimming removed 4 bases from V and 6 bases from J, with 7 bases in between.

This CDR3 reads CASSPRGSYNEQFF. In DNA form, the CDR3 reads TGTGCCAGCAGCCCCAGGGGAAGTTACAATGAGCAGTTCTTC. The chain couples TRBV7-3 to TRBJ2-1; a weak D match, TRBD1 (6 bases). Trimming left V 5 bases short and J 4 bases short, with 12 bases between. The germline V gene encodes CDR1 SGHTA and CDR2 FQGTGA. This CDR3 contains 14 residues.

This clone was picked up one time. The V and J genes are TRBV6-1 and TRBJ2-5, with D maybe TRBD2 (6 bases). V gave up 1 base and J gave up 2 bases, with 17 bases separating them. The length of the CDR3 is 17 residues. Per the germline V gene, CDR1 is MNHNS and CDR2 is SASEGT. CDR3 coding DNA: TGTGCCAGCAGTGAAGAAGGTGGGAGCGGGCCGCAAGAGACCCAGTACTTC. This codes for CASSEEGGSGPQETQYF.

Here the CDR3 reads CAISESPSGAYEQYF. The DNA of the CDR3 is TGTGCCATCAGTGAGTCGCCTAGCGGAGCCTACGAGCAGTACTTC. J is TRBJ2-7 and V is TRBV10-3, with TRBD2 matching 7 bases. The V and J ends lost 0 bases and 2 bases, in that order; junction bases with no gene match: 4. The V gene's germline CDR1 is ENHRY and CDR2 SYGVKD. There are 15 residues in the CDR3.

This clone was seen a handful of times. The rearrangement joins TRBV7-2 to TRBJ2-1, with a tentative D call TRBD1 (6 bases). The CDR3 loop spans 15 amino acids. Per the germline V gene, CDR1 is SGHTA and CDR2 is FQGNSA. The V gene lost 3 bases and the J gene lost 3 bases, with 12 bases spanning the gap. CDR3 DNA sequence: TGTGCCAGCAGCTTGAGTCTAGGGGGCTACAATGAGCAGTTCTTC. Residues: CASSLSLGGYNEQFF.

This chain uses TRBV27 with TRBJ2-6; tentative D call: TRBD2 (5 bases). Looked up from germline, CDR1 is MNHEY and CDR2 is SMNVEV (reference sequence). The CDR3 sequence is 15 residues long. V lost 2 bases to trimming and J lost 0 bases, with 5 bases between them. DNA of the CDR3: TGTGCCAGCAGTTTAGGGAGCTCTGGGGCCAACGTCCTGACTTTC. Translating it yields CASSLGSSGANVLTF.

The chain uses TRBV29-1 and TRBJ2-1; 8 bases match TRBD2. From germline, CDR1 is SQVTM and CDR2 ANQGSEA. V was pared by 1 base and J by 4 bases, with 18 bases of the junction left unmatched. The length of the CDR3 is 19 residues. The CDR3 here is CSVEGLSDALSGVYNEQFF. CDR3 nucleotides: TGCAGCGTTGAAGGTCTCTCCGACGCCCTTAGCGGGGTTTACAATGAGCAGTTCTTC.

The rearrangement uses TRBV29-1 and TRBJ1-2; D is undetermined. The germline V gene encodes CDR1 SQVTM and CDR2 ANQGSEA. V shed 7 bases and J shed 0 bases, with 6 bases lying between them. CDR3 length equals 11 residues. CDR3 nucleotides: TGCAGCGCTGCAGCTAACTATGGCTACACCTTC. Translating it yields CSAAANYGYTF.